These T cell receptor beta chains were read from a single sample in a study of T cell repertoires in cytomegalovirus infection. TCRdb processed the reads anew with MiXCR; each CDR3 protein has one entry. The table has about 740,000 distinct CDR3 sequences, 35% seen once. The sample consisted of PBMCs. These receptors originate from a human donor in good health (CMV status not recorded). Some clones in this sample may be carry-over from other donors' samples. Both conserved end residues are part of each CDR3. A D gene is named only where the DNA matches it firmly. Clone sizes are given selectively: once, few, many, or a class where the clone is expanded.

13 TRBJ1-2 NA TRBV6-6 NA TGTGCCAGCAGTTACTCAGGGAAAGGGGTCCAAACCTTC CASSYSGKGVQTF
16 TRBJ2-1 TRBD2 TRBV12-3/TRBV12-4 NA TGTGCCAGCAAGATCTGGTCTAGCGGGAGTCACAATGAGCAGTTCTTC CASKIWSSGSHNEQFF
13 TRBJ1-2 NA TRBV7-3 many TGTGCCAGCAGCCCGGATCAAGGCTATGGCTACACCTTC CASSPDQGYGYTF
18 TRBJ2-2 TRBD2 TRBV25-1 many TGTGCCAGCAGTGAACCGCCGGGTAGCGGGAGAAGCACCGGGGAGCTGTTTTTT CASSEPPGSGRSTGELFF
16 TRBJ2-2 TRBD2 TRBV24-1 few TGTGCCACCAGTGATATCGGACTAGCGGACACCGGGGAGCTGTTTTTT CATSDIGLADTGELFF
14 TRBJ1-5 NA TRBV24-1 NA TGTGCCACCAGTGATTTTGGGCAGAATCAGCCCCAGCATTTT CATSDFGQNQPQHF
13 TRBJ2-1 NA TRBV27 few TGTGCCAGCAGTAGGGTGGGGCGGAATGAGCAGTTCTTC CASSRVGRNEQFF
14 TRBJ2-1 NA TRBV7-9 NA TGTGCCAGCAGCTTACAGGGGAGGTACAATGAGCAGTTCTTC CASSLQGRYNEQFF
16 TRBJ1-1 TRBD1 TRBV27 few TGTGCCAGCAGTCCGAAACGGACAGGGATGAACACTGAAGCTTTCTTT CASSPKRTGMNTEAFF
15 TRBJ2-1 TRBD2 TRBV20-1 NA TGCAGTGCTAGAGTCAGCGGGATCTCCTACAATGAGCAGTTCTTC CSARVSGISYNEQFF
15 TRBJ1-5 TRBD1 TRBV7-9 few TGTGCCAGCAGCCCAGGGGGCCCGGGCAATCAGCCCCAGCATTTT CASSPGGPGNQPQHF
14 TRBJ1-1 NA TRBV6-2/TRBV6-3 NA TGTGCCAGCAGAAGGGATCATTTGAACACTGAAGCTTTCTTT CASRRDHLNTEAFF
17 TRBJ2-5 TRBD2 TRBV7-9 few TGTGCCAGCAATTTACCCGACGGGGGGGAATTTGACGAGACCCAGTACTTC CASNLPDGGEFDETQYF
14 TRBJ2-3 TRBD1 TRBV20-1 NA TGCAGTGTCCGACAGGGTGGGATCGCAGATACGCAGTATTTT CSVRQGGIADTQYF
17 TRBJ2-2 TRBD2 TRBV7-8 NA TGTGCCAGCATCTTATTGGCCCTAGCGGCGAACACCGGGGAGCTGTTTTTT CASILLALAANTGELFF
14 TRBJ1-5 TRBD1 TRBV12-3/TRBV12-4 few TGTGCCAGCAGACGCGGGACAGGGAATCAGCCCCAGCATTTT CASRRGTGNQPQHF
14 TRBJ2-4 TRBD2 TRBV7-9 few TGTGCCAGCAGGAGCGGGGGGGACAAAAACATTCAGTACTTC CASRSGGDKNIQYF
13 TRBJ1-1 NA TRBV2 NA TGTGCCAGCACCAAGAGACTGAACACTGAAGCTTTCTTT CASTKRLNTEAFF
14 TRBJ1-6 NA TRBV4-1 NA TGCGCCAGCAGCTGGGGGCCGTGGAATTCACCCCTCCACTTT CASSWGPWNSPLHF
15 TRBJ1-2 TRBD1 TRBV11-2 NA TGTGCCAGCAGCCCCCATCTCGACAGGGACTATGGCTACACCTTC CASSPHLDRDYGYTF
14 TRBJ2-7 NA TRBV19 NA TGTGCCAGCTTCGTACTTACGAATCCCTACGAGCAGTACTTC CASFVLTNPYEQYF
14 TRBJ2-7 TRBD2 TRBV15 once TGTGCCACCAGCAGAGATTTGGGAGGGTTCGAGCAGTACTTC CATSRDLGGFEQYF
13 TRBJ2-2 TRBD1 TRBV7-2 few TGTGCCAGCAACAAGGGGGCGGTCGGGGAGCTGTTTTTT CASNKGAVGELFF
14 TRBJ2-7 TRBD2 TRBV7-6 few TGTGCCAGCAGCTTATCCGGGGGGTGGGACGAGCAGTACTTC CASSLSGGWDEQYF
16 TRBJ2-7 TRBD1 TRBV7-9 NA TGTGCCAGCAGCCGCTACCTCGACAGGGACACCTACGAGCAGTACTTC CASSRYLDRDTYEQYF
15 TRBJ2-7 TRBD1 TRBV7-2 NA TGTGCCAGCAGTTTAGGACAGGGTGGTTCCTACGCGCAGTACTTC CASSLGQGGSYAQYF
13 TRBJ1-4 TRBD1 TRBV7-4 NA TGTGCCAGCAGCCGAGGGACAGATGAAAAACTGGTTTTT CASSRGTDEKLVF
15 TRBJ1-1 NA TRBV19 few TGTGCCAGTAGTATATCGTCAGGGTTGCCCACTGAAGCTTTCTTT CASSISSGLPTEAFF
15 TRBJ2-7 NA TRBV7-3 many TGTGCCAGCAGCTTACACGGGGGAGATACCTACGAGCAGTACTTC CASSLHGGDTYEQYF
16 TRBJ2-1 TRBD1 TRBV11-2 few TGTGCCAGCAGCCCAGTGACAGGGGAGTCCTACAATGAGCAGTTCTTC CASSPVTGESYNEQFF
14 TRBJ1-2 TRBD1 TRBV20-1 NA TGCAGTTCTAGAAAAACAGGGGGGTCTTATGGCTACACCTTC CSSRKTGGSYGYTF
14 TRBJ2-1 NA TRBV12-3/TRBV12-4 NA TGTGCCAGCACCGCGATCAGGCCGATCAATGAGCAGTTCTTC CASTAIRPINEQFF
14 TRBJ1-2 NA TRBV28 few TGTGCCAGCACCCCTCGGGGATGGAGTTATGGCTACACCTTC CASTPRGWSYGYTF
17 TRBJ2-7 TRBD1 TRBV6-8 NA TGTGCCAGCAGTTACTCGAATTGGGCAGGGGGCGTCTACGAGCAGTACTTC CASSYSNWAGGVYEQYF
16 TRBJ2-5 NA TRBV9 NA TGTGCCAGCAGCGACCCGATCCGGGACGGCCAAGAGACCCAGTACTTC CASSDPIRDGQETQYF
15 TRBJ2-7 TRBD2 TRBV6-5 NA TGTGCCAGCAGTTACGGACTAGCGGGAGTAGGCGAGCAGTACTTC CASSYGLAGVGEQYF
18 TRBJ2-6 NA TRBV12-3/TRBV12-4 NA TGTGCCAGCAGTTTGTGGACGGGACTGCTCTCTGGGGCCAACGTCCTGACTTTC CASSLWTGLLSGANVLTF
17 TRBJ1-4 NA TRBV3-1 NA TGTGCCAGCAGCCTTGGGGGAGGTCTCTATCGAGGTGAAAAACTGTTTTTT CASSLGGGLYRGEKLFF